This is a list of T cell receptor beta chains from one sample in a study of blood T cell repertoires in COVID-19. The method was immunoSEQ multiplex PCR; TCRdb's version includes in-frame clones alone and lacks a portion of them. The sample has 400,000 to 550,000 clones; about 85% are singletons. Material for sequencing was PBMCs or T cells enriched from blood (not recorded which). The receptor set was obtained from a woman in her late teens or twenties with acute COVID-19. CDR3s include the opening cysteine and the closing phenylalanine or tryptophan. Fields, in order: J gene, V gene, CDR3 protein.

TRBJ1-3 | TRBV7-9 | CASSADRRNTIYF
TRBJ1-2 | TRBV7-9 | CASSSPSILNGYTF
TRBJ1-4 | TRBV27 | CASTLGLTETNEKLFF
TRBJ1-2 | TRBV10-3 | CAISELSGAGYTF
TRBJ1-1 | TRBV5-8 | CASSLALGTGGRNTEAFF
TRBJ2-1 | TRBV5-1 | CASSISPDNEQFF
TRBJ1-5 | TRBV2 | CASRASQPQHF
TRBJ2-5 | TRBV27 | CASSPTPSGTETQYF
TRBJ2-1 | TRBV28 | CASTSGLAENYNEQFF
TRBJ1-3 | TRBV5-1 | CASKPITGTGNTIYF
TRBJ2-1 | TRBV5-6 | CASSLAFQGPSEQFF
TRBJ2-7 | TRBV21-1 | CASSKGPASPYEQYF
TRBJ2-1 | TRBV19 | CASSTGTSGYNEQFF
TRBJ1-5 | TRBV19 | CASSTLHRASNQPQHF
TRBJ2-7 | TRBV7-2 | CASSPKSGRAYEQYF
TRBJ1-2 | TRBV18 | CASSPISGTPNYGYTF
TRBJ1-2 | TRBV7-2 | CASSAGTANYGYTF
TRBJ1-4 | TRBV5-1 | CASSTSGRGFEKLFF
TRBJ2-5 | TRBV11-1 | CASRPPSIQETQYF
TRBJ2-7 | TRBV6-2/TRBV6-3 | CASSSGVHEQYF
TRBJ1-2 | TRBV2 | CASSSRDRGNTF
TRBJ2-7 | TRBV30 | CAWTLGTVQSYEQYF
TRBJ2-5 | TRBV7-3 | CASSLMGGNQETQYF
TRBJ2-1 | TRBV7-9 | CASSLGGRALNEQFF
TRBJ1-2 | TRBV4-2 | CASSQVPRTVYGYTF
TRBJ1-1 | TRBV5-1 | CASSLEQGTTEAFF
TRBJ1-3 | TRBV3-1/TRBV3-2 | CASSARDSRGNTIYF
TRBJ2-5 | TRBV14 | CASANRGLQETQYF
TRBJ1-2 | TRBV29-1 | CSVGERDTSHTF
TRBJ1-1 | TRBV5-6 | CASSTQNRGIFTEAFF
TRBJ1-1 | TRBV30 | CAWSRGTEAFF
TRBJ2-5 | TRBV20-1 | CSARDSKTQYF